Shown below are 30 T cell receptor beta chains from a single sample sequenced in a study of T cells in Graves' hyperthyroidism and ophthalmopathy. Using RNA transcripts as the source, TCR beta CDR3 regions were amplified. During a first-round RT-PCR of the TCR CDR3, the HTBI primer set was used. MiXCR was run by TCRdb on the multiplex PCR reads, yielding one entry per CDR3 protein. The sample holds about 250,000 distinct CDR3 sequences, approximately 23% seen once. The sample was blood. The receptors were sampled from a woman between 40 and 50 years old with Graves' ophthalmopathy.

The chain uses TRBV28 and TRBJ1-1, with D possibly being TRBD1 (5 bases). The CDR3 is 17 residues long. The V gene's germline CDR1 is MDHEN and CDR2 SYDVKM. The V end lost 6 bases, the J end lost 6 bases, and 26 bases lay between the germline ends. CDR3 sequence (DNA): TGTGCCAGCAGAACTCCTGCGGGGGTCGGACGCGGTGCTGAAGCTTTCTTT. It translates to CASRTPAGVGRGAEAFF.

This clonotype was detected ten times or more. The gene calls are TRBV19 and TRBJ1-1; D is perhaps TRBD1 (6 bases). This CDR3 comprises 15 residues. The germline CDR1 and CDR2 sequences are LNHDA and SQIVND (reference sequence). The V gene lost 3 bases and the J gene lost 0 bases, with 11 bases spanning the gap. The CDR3 region is CASSIRDIVNTEAFF. The CDR3 DNA sequence: TGTGCCAGTAGTATTCGGGACATCGTGAACACTGAAGCTTTCTTT. The complete variable domain, with remaining parts taken from reference TRBV19 and TRBJ1-1, reads DGGITQSPKYLFRKEGQNVTLSCEQNLNHDAMYWYRQDPGQGLRLIYYSQIVNDFQKGDIAEGYSVSREKKESFPLTVTSAQKNPTAFYLCASSIRDIVNTEAFFGQGTRLTVV.

The rearrangement links TRBV28 to TRBJ2-4; D gene uncertain. Germline V lookup: CDR1 MDHEN, CDR2 SYDVKM. The CDR3 is 13 amino acids. V shed 3 bases and J shed 8 bases, with 11 bases lying between them. CDR3 amino acids: CASSLRDSDIQYF. The DNA for the CDR3 is TGTGCCAGCAGTTTGCGAGACTCGGACATTCAGTACTTC.

As to this clonotype: A junction end diverges from the germline sequence, so it may reflect a read error. The rearrangement joins TRBV7-9 to TRBJ1-1, with D possibly TRBD1 on 5 matching bases. The CDR3 runs to 13 residues. Looked up from germline, CDR1 is SEHNR and CDR2 is FQNEAQ (reference sequence). The CDR3: CASSRQGVTEACF. CDR3 DNA sequence: TGTGCCAGCAGCCGCCAGGGCGTCACTGAAGCTTGCTTT.

With regard to this clonotype: This may be a read error, as it is one base from a much larger clone. The chain's CDR3 is CASSVGRIQGTQYF. For the CDR3, the DNA is TGTGCCAGCAGCGTAGGGCGGATCCAAGGGACCCAGTACTTC. V gene TRBV9 combines with J gene TRBJ2-5, with unresolved D. This CDR3 comprises 14 residues. Germline V gene sequence: CDR1 SGDLS, CDR2 YYNGEE.

This clonotype was found many times. The chain couples TRBV20-1 to TRBJ1-5, with D perhaps matching TRBD1 (6 bases). The ends were cut back, 6 bases at V and 4 bases at J, with 13 bases in the middle. Germline CDR1 and CDR2: DFQATT and SNEGSKA (reference sequence). The CDR3 spans 13 residues. For the CDR3, the DNA is TGCAGTGCCCCGGACAGCAGAAATCAGCCCCAGCATTTT. Its translation: CSAPDSRNQPQHF.

This sequence joins TRBV30 and TRBJ1-1; D might be TRBD1 (6 bases). The CDR3 is made up of 13 amino acids. The V and J ends lost 1 base and 7 bases respectively, with 13 bases between them. CDR1 is GTSNPN, CDR2 SVGIG, per germline (reference sequence). CDR3 nucleotide sequence: TGTGCCTGGAGTGGAGGGGGAACTGGTGAAGCTTTCTTT. Protein sequence: CAWSGGGTGEAFF.

The table lists this clonotype with many counts. The chain has TRBV5-4 and TRBJ1-2, with TRBD1 matching 9 bases. Germline-derived CDR1 and CDR2 are SGHNT and YYREEE (reference sequence). The CDR3 length is 16 residues. V shed 4 bases and J 2 bases; nucleotides not matched to a gene: 9. CDR3 bases: TGTGCCAGCAGCCTGGGGGGACAGGGCGAAAACTATGGCTACACCTTC. This sequence encodes CASSLGGQGENYGYTF.

This clonotype was seen more than once but under ten times. The chain has TRBV19 and TRBJ1-1; D is undetermined. From germline, CDR1 is LNHDA and CDR2 SQIVND (reference sequence). V shed 5 bases and J shed 4 bases, with 14 bases lying between them. The CDR3 is 14 residues long. The CDR3 region is CASSSPRRLTEAFF. In DNA form, the CDR3 reads TGTGCCAGTAGTTCCCCGCGACGGCTCACTGAAGCTTTCTTT.

The chain joins TRBV6-1 to TRBJ1-2; tentatively, D is TRBD1 (6 bases). V was cut by 2 bases and J by 4 bases, with 14 bases left in between. The CDR3 is 15 amino acids. Germline CDR1 and CDR2: MNHNS and SASEGT. The CDR3 nucleotides are TGTGCCAGCAGTGAATCAGAGGGGGAACCCTATGGCTACACCTTC. Amino acid sequence: CASSESEGEPYGYTF.

This chain connects TRBV29-1 to TRBJ2-5, with 9 positions matching TRBD1. V dropped 2 bases and J dropped 5; count of bases not matched to a gene: 9. This CDR3 has 15 amino acids. Germline V gene sequence: CDR1 SQVTM, CDR2 ANQGSEA. CDR3 sequence reads: CSVEPDRGSWETQYF. For the CDR3, the DNA is TGCAGCGTTGAACCCGACAGGGGGTCTTGGGAGACCCAGTACTTC.

This clonotype was seen at least ten times. The chain uses TRBV7-2 and TRBJ2-2, with D unresolved. Trimming removed 0 bases at V and 0 bases at J, with 5 bases between. This CDR3 has 15 amino acids. Germline assignment: CDR1 SGHTA and CDR2 FQGNSA. The CDR3 region is CASSLAGTNTGELFF. For the CDR3, the DNA is TGTGCCAGCAGCTTAGCGGGGACGAACACCGGGGAGCTGTTTTTT.

This clonotype has ten or more counts. This sequence joins TRBV25-1 and TRBJ2-7; maybe TRBD2 (5 bases). Looked up from germline, CDR1 is MGHDK and CDR2 is SYGVNS. This CDR3 region has 15 residues. Trimming left V 5 bases short and J 0 bases short, with 14 bases between. CDR3 loop: CASSSSRGASYEQYF. CDR3 DNA: TGTGCCAGCAGTTCATCACGGGGAGCCTCCTACGAGCAGTACTTC.

The chain is built from TRBV6-1 and TRBJ2-5, with D hard to call. Between the trimmed V and J ends, which lost 3 bases and 1 base, there was a span of 12 bases. This CDR3 is 15 amino acids long. CDR1 MNHNS and CDR2 SASEGT come from the germline V gene. CDR3 nucleotides: TGTGCCAGCAGTGATTTAGCTGCCATCCAAGAGACCCAGTACTTC. Its translation: CASSDLAAIQETQYF.

The chain links TRBV12-3 or TRBV12-4 to TRBJ1-1; D not resolved. This CDR3 contains 16 residues. Trimming left V 0 bases short and J 1 base short, with 12 bases between. This chain's CDR3 is CASSLALGAKNTEAFF. The CDR3, as DNA: TGTGCCAGCAGTTTAGCGCTCGGAGCGAAGAACACTGAAGCTTTCTTT.

The chain links TRBV27 to TRBJ1-2; 7 bases fit TRBD1. Trimming removed 2 bases from V and 8 bases from J; junction bases left unmatched: 5. The CDR3 is 13 amino acids. From germline, CDR1 is MNHEY and CDR2 SMNVEV (reference sequence). The CDR3 loop reads CASSLTGDGGYTF. The CDR3 DNA is TGTGCCAGCAGTTTAACAGGGGATGGAGGCTACACCTTC.

V is TRBV6-2 or TRBV6-3 and J is TRBJ2-7; TRBD2 matches 8 bases. The germline V gene has CDR1 MNHEY and CDR2 SVGEGT. V shed 4 bases, J shed 1 base, and the junction held 12 bases outside the gene matches. This CDR3 is 17 amino acids long. CDR3 nucleotides: TGTGCCAGCAGTTCCCAAAGGAGCGGGAGACTTTCCTACGAGCAGTACTTC. It yields the protein CASSSQRSGRLSYEQYF.

This clonotype was seen ten or more times. This chain joins TRBV28 and TRBJ2-7; TRBD1 is a possible D gene (5 bases). This CDR3 comprises 15 residues. CDR1 and CDR2 (germline): MDHEN, SYDVKM. Trimming left V 3 bases short and J 2 bases short, with 14 bases between. CDR3 DNA: TGTGCCAGCAGTTTTCTGTGGGCAGGGACCTACGAGCAGTACTTC. It specifies CASSFLWAGTYEQYF.

This clonotype came up a few times. At one end, the junction sequence differs from germline, possibly due to a read error. The chain combines TRBV6-1 with TRBJ2-7; D is undetermined. The DNA matches TRBJ2-1 better at its end, which makes the J call doubtful. Germline-derived CDR1 and CDR2 are MNHNS and SASEGT. The CDR3 has 12 amino acids. In DNA, the CDR3 is TGTGCCAGCATTGAACTCAGCTACGAGCAGTTCTTC. As protein: CASIELSYEQFF.

The table lists this clonotype with many counts. The chain carries TRBV19 and TRBJ1-5; D unresolved. Germline lookup yields CDR1 LNHDA and CDR2 SQIVND (reference sequence). The CDR3 extends over 13 amino acids. The germline V and J ends were trimmed by 3 bases and 7 bases, with 10 bases remaining between them. CDR3 protein: CASSMNLVQPQHF. DNA for the CDR3: TGTGCCAGTAGTATGAATTTGGTACAGCCCCAGCATTTT.

This clonotype was counted a few times. The J gene is TRBJ2-2, the V gene TRBV19, with 8 nucleotides matching TRBD1. The CDR3 covers 15 residues. Germline trimming cut 7 bases from V and 6 bases from J; bases unmatched to any gene: 10. Germline V lookup: CDR1 LNHDA, CDR2 SQIVND (reference sequence). The CDR3 spells CASTLDRGVPGELFF. DNA for the CDR3: TGTGCCAGTACTCTCGACAGGGGAGTACCCGGGGAGCTGTTTTTT. Complete variable domain (other parts from reference TRBV19 and TRBJ2-2): DGGITQSPKYLFRKEGQNVTLSCEQNLNHDAMYWYRQDPGQGLRLIYYSQIVNDFQKGDIAEGYSVSREKKESFPLTVTSAQKNPTAFYLCASTLDRGVPGELFFGEGSRLTVL.

This clonotype was detected only once. The chain uses TRBV7-2 and TRBJ2-7; 9 bases map to TRBD1. With 5 bases clipped from V and 5 bases from J, the junction kept 10 bases outside the gene matches. Germline-derived CDR1 and CDR2 are SGHTA and FQGNSA. The CDR3 length is 15 residues. CDR3 sequence reads: CASSLRQGVIDEQYF. The CDR3 DNA is TGTGCCAGCAGCCTAAGACAGGGGGTGATCGACGAGCAGTACTTC.

The gene calls are TRBV24-1 and TRBJ2-7; D is unclear. The V gene lost 7 bases and the J gene lost 0 bases, with 18 bases spanning the gap. Germline V gives CDR1 KGHDR, CDR2 SFDVKD. The CDR3 extends over 16 amino acids. CDR3 residues: CATRGCDKYISYEQYF. CDR3 sequence (DNA): TGTGCCACCAGAGGATGTGACAAATACATCTCCTACGAGCAGTACTTC.

This chain joins TRBV7-3 and TRBJ1-2; D may be TRBD1 (5 bases). The CDR3 covers 17 residues. V was cut by 0 bases and J by 6 bases, with 20 bases left in between. CDR1 is SGHTA, CDR2 FQGTGA, per germline. The DNA of the CDR3 is TGTGCCAGCAGCTTAACGGGGGATCCATGGGATCGGCATGGCTACACCTTC. Protein sequence: CASSLTGDPWDRHGYTF.

This clonotype was seen repeatedly, ten times or more. This chain joins TRBV7-6 and TRBJ2-5; D may be TRBD2 (5 bases). Between the trimmed V and J ends, which lost 1 base and 4 bases, there was a span of 7 bases. The CDR3 length is 13 residues. Germline V lookup: CDR1 SGHVS, CDR2 FNYEAQ. CDR3 in amino acids: CASSLVGRETQYF. In DNA, the CDR3 is TGTGCCAGCAGCTTAGTTGGGAGAGAGACCCAGTACTTC.

The chain combines TRBV2 with TRBJ1-5; 7 nucleotides align to TRBD1. CDR1 SNHLY and CDR2 FYNNEI come from the germline V gene. The CDR3 is 21 residues long. V was pared by 3 bases and J by 0 bases, with 20 bases of the junction left unmatched. In DNA, the CDR3 is TGTGCCAGCAGTGATCTTCGTAGGGGCAGGGGGTCCTTAAATAGCAATCAGCCCCAGCATTTT. Translation: CASSDLRRGRGSLNSNQPQHF.

This clonotype was observed many times. The rearrangement uses TRBV6-1 and TRBJ1-1; weak D call: TRBD1 (5 bases). The germline V gene encodes CDR1 MNHNS and CDR2 SASEGT. This CDR3 has 14 residues. V lost 8 bases, J lost 0 bases, and 13 bases lay in between. Here the CDR3 DNA reads TGTGCCAGCGGGCGCGGGGCTCTGAACACTGAAGCTTTCTTT. Translated: CASGRGALNTEAFF.

This clonotype was counted ten times or more. The chain combines TRBV30 with TRBJ1-1; D is unclear. Germline CDR1 is GTSNPN and CDR2 is SVGIG (reference sequence). CDR3 length equals 10 residues. The V gene lost 0 bases and the J gene lost 11 bases, with 7 bases spanning the gap. The CDR3: CAWSVGRAFF. The CDR3 DNA reads as TGTGCCTGGAGTGTAGGGAGGGCTTTCTTT.

This chain connects TRBV6-5 to TRBJ2-7, with 7 bases that match TRBD1. The V gene end was trimmed by 2 bases and the J gene end by 5 bases; junction bases not matched to a gene: 9. The CDR3 is 15 residues long. CDR1 is MNHEY and CDR2 is SVGAGI in the germline V gene. CDR3 sequence reads: CASSYLSDRAHEQYF. The DNA of the CDR3 is TGTGCCAGCAGTTACCTTTCCGACAGGGCTCACGAGCAGTACTTC.

This clonotype was recorded at least ten times. The chain combines TRBV7-9 with TRBJ2-6, with 7 bases that match TRBD1. The CDR3 contains 16 residues. Germline-derived CDR1 and CDR2 are SEHNR and FQNEAQ (reference sequence). V lost 1 base to trimming and J lost 2 bases; unmatched junction nucleotides: 2. Here the CDR3 reads CASSLGGGAGANVLTF. The CDR3 DNA reads as TGTGCCAGCAGCTTAGGAGGGGGCGCTGGGGCCAACGTCCTGACTTTC.